Sequencing of this T cell receptor beta chain was carried out in a study of immune characterization of retroperitoneal liposarcoma (dated by TCRdb to the late 2010s). Libraries came from PCR. Sequenced using a NextSeq 500. The public reads were reanalyzed by TCRdb: fastp trimming at Q25, MiXCR alignment, in-frame beta chains only. Identical CDR3 proteins give one entry, which carries the most common genes and DNA. Across this sample there are roughly 9,700 distinct CDR3 sequences, with about 27% seen only once. Jointly, the top ten make up around 7.9% of the sample. Note on this clonotype: The target of this receptor is not known. One end of the junction is discordant with germline, which a read error may explain.

This receptor was obtained from a female donor with retroperitoneal liposarcoma. The sequencing sample was made of tumor tissue.

CDR3 sequence: CASSLREDSYEQYF. The DNA sequence is given as TGTGCCAGCAGTTTGAGGGAAGACTCCTACGAGCAGTACTTT. The sequence joins TRBV27 to TRBJ2-7; the D gene is possibly TRBD2, with 5 bases matching. The CDR3 numbers 14 residues from cysteine through phenylalanine. The retained sequence is limited to the CDR3, 42 bases, with the frame set at the first base. Per the germline V gene (reference sequence), MNHEY is the CDR1 and SMNVEV is the CDR2.